The source of this T cell receptor beta chain is a study of T cell repertoires in cytomegalovirus infection. TCRdb reprocessed the reads via MiXCR and lists one record per CDR3 protein. There are some 350,000 distinct CDR3 sequences in the sample; almost 30% occur only once, and 15% to 25% lies in the top ten. Germline V gene data show CDR1 as LNHDA and CDR2 as SQIVND (reference sequence). The V end lost 1 base, the J end lost 6 bases, and 10 bases lay between the germline ends. The CDR3 covers 15 residues. Notes on this clonotype: The antigen is unknown.

The sample consisted of cultured PBMCs, taken from culture after CMV antigen stimulation. The origin of this receptor is a human donor in good health (CMV status not recorded). Some clones in this sample may be carry-over from other donors' samples. The chain recombines TRBV19 with TRBJ1-6; the D gene is possibly TRBD1 (6 bases). Written as DNA, the CDR3 is TGTGCCAGTAGTATAGGGACAGTCGGTAATTCACCCCTCCACTTT. Its protein product is CASSIGTVGNSPLHF.